The rows below give T cell receptor beta chains drawn from one sample of a study of lymphopenia after photon versus proton radiotherapy. Generated by immunoSEQ multiplex PCR, the TCRdb table keeps only in-frame clones and is missing some. Of under 25,000 clones listed, approximately 81% are singletons. The sequences come from peripheral blood, collected from a patient treated with photon-based radiotherapy. All receptors derive from a man in his 60s with pancreatic cancer. The conserved cysteine and the conserved F or W are not part of the CDR3 here. A D gene is named only where the DNA matches it firmly.

j_call v_call d_call cdr3_aa
TRBJ2-7 TRBV9 TRBD1 ASSTSGGYEQY
TRBJ1-1 TRBV6-5 TRBD1 ASSYSHRGATEAF
TRBJ2-3 TRBV30 . AWERRADTQY
TRBJ1-2 TRBV4-1 . ASSQEGHTNYGYT
TRBJ1-5 TRBV11-2 TRBD1 ASSRDRAGNQPQH
TRBJ2-5 TRBV18 . ASSPGHEETQY
TRBJ1-1 TRBV6-4 . ASSEQAGLTEAF
TRBJ2-1 TRBV5-8 . ASSLVQVWGSNNEQF
TRBJ2-1 TRBV7-2 TRBD2 ASSPHSGGAGYNEQF
TRBJ2-2 TRBV7-2 TRBD1 ASSPGQLPPGELF
TRBJ1-2 TRBV18 . ASSPPPYSNYGYT
TRBJ2-1 TRBV5-8 TRBD2 ASSWGTSGRSEQF
TRBJ2-3 TRBV7-6 TRBD1 ASSLRGRTLNPASTDTQY
TRBJ2-1 TRBV11-3 TRBD2 ASSASGYNEQF
TRBJ1-1 TRBV4-2 . ASGEDNQAF
TRBJ2-5 TRBV9 . ASSGSGFETQY
TRBJ1-2 TRBV7-8 TRBD1 ASSPGQGALLNYGYT
TRBJ1-4 TRBV7-2 . ASKDGGATNEKLF
TRBJ1-5 TRBV5-1 . ASREGSNQPQH
TRBJ2-3 TRBV13 . ASSLFRSASRSDTQY
TRBJ2-7 TRBV6-5 . ASSLRGSVYEQY
TRBJ1-1 TRBV5-1 . ASIYSPGTEAF
TRBJ2-5 TRBV7-2 . ASSLLSGADQETQY
TRBJ1-6 TRBV27 . ASSLMGTNRAYSPLH
TRBJ1-1 TRBV2 . ASSGRGAGTEAF
TRBJ2-5 TRBV5-1 . ASSLADRTQETQY
TRBJ2-3 TRBV5-8 . ASSLGGADTQY